This TCR beta chain was sequenced during a study of control samples from healthy donors and cancer patients. Trimming at V came to 6 bases and at J to 7 bases, leaving 11 bases not matched to a gene. Germline CDR1 reads SNHLY; CDR2 reads FYNNEI. The CDR3 consists of 15 residues. Sequenced by immunoSEQ multiplex PCR; TCRdb stores in-frame clones only, minus some. The sample shows 100,000 or so clones, about 89% of them seen only once. The receptor comes from a woman under 40 in good health. V gene TRBV2 combines with J gene TRBJ1-4, with 7 nucleotides matching TRBD1. Sequencing was performed on blood. The CDR3 loop is CASRDRTGWGEKLFF. The CDR3 DNA is TGTGCCAGCAGGGACCGGACAGGATGGGGTGAAAAACTGTTTTTT.